The clone carrying this T cell receptor beta chain is a singleton in its sample. Its target is not known. This may stem from a read error, because a much larger clone lies one nucleotide away. After constant-region reverse-primer amplification, full-length variable regions underwent semi-nested PCR with Nested Universal Primer A. Each CDR3 protein gets one entry after TCRdb re-called the 5' RACE reads with MiXCR. The table has 55,000 to 75,000 distinct CDR3 sequences, under 35% seen once; the top ten hold over 2%. Findings of the study overall: Larger-cohort validation covered only one TCR beta V-J rearrangement.

Naive CD4+ cells had CD25+ Tregs removed. Germline V gives CDR1 SGHRS, CDR2 YFSETQ. Trimming removed 2 bases from V and 5 bases from J, with 13 bases in between. This CDR3 is built from 14 residues. Sequencing was done on a sample of tumor-infiltrating naive CD4+ T cells sorted from the breast tumor. The subset was: naive CD4+ T cells, CD4+CD45RA+CD25-. This chain links TRBV5-1 with TRBJ1-1; D possibly corresponds to TRBD1 (5 bases). The source is a female donor with breast cancer. For the CDR3, the DNA is TGCGCCAGCAGCTTCGGGGACGCGGGAACTGAAGCTTTCTTT. Residues: CASSFGDAGTEAFF. Filled out from reference TRBV5-1 and TRBJ1-1, the complete variable domain reads KAGVTQTPRYLIKTRGQQVTLSCSPISGHRSVSWYQQTPGQGLQFLFEYFSETQRNKGNFPGRFSGRQFSNSRSEMNVSTLELGDSALYLCASSFGDAGTEAFFGQGTRLTVV.